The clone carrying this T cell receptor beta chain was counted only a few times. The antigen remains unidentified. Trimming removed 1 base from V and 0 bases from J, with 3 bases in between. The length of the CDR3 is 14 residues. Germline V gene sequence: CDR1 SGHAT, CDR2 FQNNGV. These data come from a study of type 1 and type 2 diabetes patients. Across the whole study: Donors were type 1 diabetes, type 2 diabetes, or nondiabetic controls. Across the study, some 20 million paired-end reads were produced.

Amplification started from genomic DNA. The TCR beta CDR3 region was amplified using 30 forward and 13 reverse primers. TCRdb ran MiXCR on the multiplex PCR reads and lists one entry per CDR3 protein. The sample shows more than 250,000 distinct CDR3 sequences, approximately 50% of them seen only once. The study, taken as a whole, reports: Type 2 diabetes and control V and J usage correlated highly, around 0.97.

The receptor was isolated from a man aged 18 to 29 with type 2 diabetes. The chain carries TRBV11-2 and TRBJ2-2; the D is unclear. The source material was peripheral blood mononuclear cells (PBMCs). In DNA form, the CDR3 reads TGTGCCAGCAGCTTAGTCTCGAACACCGGGGAGCTGTTTTTT. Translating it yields CASSLVSNTGELFF.